What follows is one T cell receptor beta chain and its context. This clonotype was seen ten or more times. Which antigen it targets is not known. No much larger clone is present one base from it, and per-base qualities are unavailable. The data originate from a study of spatial heterogeneity in lung cancer (dated by TCRdb to about 2019). Background on the whole study: More beta-chain than alpha-chain transcripts were consistently detected, likely reflecting higher beta-chain transcript abundance. In the raw uncorrected reads, each unique combination of TCR and UMI appeared on average more than ten times. At surgery, both alpha and beta chains were TCR-sequenced in more than 200 tumor regions, 64 matched nontumor lung samples and around 50 PBMC samples. TCR repertoire features were related to nonsynonymous mutation counts determined by whole-exome sequencing of tumor tissue. In non-small cell lung cancer, the study made a quantitative comparison of TCR alpha and beta repertoires among multiple tumor regions, matched nontumor lung and blood. Paper-wide results and their limitations: Ubiquitous expanded tumor TCRs showed up in blood more often at tumor resection than at routine follow-up. Additional single-cell paired TCR alpha and beta sequencing was considered necessary to confirm, at a functional level, the hypothesis that regional TCRs recognize regional mutations.

Libraries were built with 5' RACE. The instrument given in TCRdb is NextSeq 500. The TCR library protocol attached a unique molecular identifier to each TCR cDNA molecule to allow correction of PCR and sequencing errors. The original pipeline was this. TCR identification, UMI-based error correction and CDR3 extraction were performed with Decombinator tools. Expanded TCRs were defined as those above a frequency of 2 per 1,000, corresponding to the top 1% of the tumor frequency distribution. Rényi diversity was computed with the R vegan package after subsampling each repertoire 100 times to 5,000 TCRs. CDR3 similarity networks were built from amino acid triplet string-kernel similarity, connecting CDR3s with pairwise similarity above 0.82. In-frame beta chains were kept once TCRdb had trimmed the public reads at Q25 with fastp and called clones with MiXCR. Identical CDR3 protein sequences are pooled into one entry, listed with their most common genes and DNA. The authors' filters were not applied to this entry. This sample holds some 100,000 distinct CDR3 sequences; about an eighth were observed only once. The top ten hold over 40% of the sample.

This specimen's time point label, per the study, means: sample taken at primary tumor resection. For TCR sequencing, whole RNA was extracted from tumor and nontumor lung tissue, or from cryopreserved PBMC samples, and no cell sorting was done. The donors were around 69 patients from the lung TRACERx cohort who had early-stage, untreated non-small cell lung cancer. Patients were selected for TCR sequencing only if sufficient RNA was available from at least two tumor regions. The sequence derives from a male donor with early-stage non-small cell lung cancer. The sequencing here drew on PBMCs, taken at surgery.

The DNA is as follows: TGTGCCAGCAGCTTGGACGCGGGTTCAGGGGCCAACGTCCTGACTTTC. This gives the protein CASSLDAGSGANVLTF. The chain is encoded by TRBV5-5 joined to TRBJ2-6; possibly the D gene is TRBD2, per 5 matching bases. The V and J ends are trimmed by 0 bases and 4 bases, leaving 11 bases between them. CDR1 SGHKS and CDR2 YYEKEE are derived from the germline V gene (reference sequence). Spanning cysteine to phenylalanine, the CDR3 consists of 16 amino acids. Just CDR3 DNA is preserved here, 48 bases in frame from base 1.